This T cell receptor beta chain is drawn from a study of blood T cell repertoires in COVID-19. Study in general: Researchers got acute and convalescent COVID-19 samples from the United States, Italy and Spain. Nucleic acid was either cDNA or gDNA, and it came from T cells, B-cell-depleted T cells, or PBMCs.

Trimming stripped 1 base from V and 5 bases from J, with 17 bases between. The CDR3 has 16 residues. CDR1 is SGHAT, CDR2 FQNNGV, per germline. Original methodology: From reference gene primer amplification, estimates of nucleated cell counts were derived. TCRdb's table, derived via immunoSEQ multiplex PCR, lists solely in-frame clones and lacks some. V, J and clone size reflect that table, while D and trimming were determined from the DNA. The sample shows 400,000 to 500,000 clones, roughly 88% of them seen only once. The chain carries TRBV11-2 and TRBJ2-5; TRBD1 might be the D (6 bases). Sequenced: peripheral blood. The receptor's source is a woman under 40 with active or convalescent COVID-19. Here the CDR3 reads CASSLVRGKRGETQYF. The CDR3 nucleotides are TGTGCCAGCAGCTTAGTGAGGGGGAAGAGAGGCGAGACCCAGTACTTC.